A single sample gave rise to the 23 T cell receptor beta chains below, sequenced in a study of T-cell reconstitution after alpha-beta-depleted transplantation in children. Construction of the TCRbeta library involved unique molecular identifiers. TCRdb re-called the PCR reads with MiXCR, one entry per CDR3 protein. The sample includes roughly 74,000 distinct CDR3 sequences, 15% to 20% of them seen just once. The specimen comprised PBMCs, mostly from graft donor cells, sampled 360 days after TCRalphabeta/CD19-depleted stem cell transplant. The receptors were gathered from a male patient aged 2 to 9 who had a stem cell transplant for acute lymphoblastic leukemia, so the T cells may come from the graft donor.

This clonotype was counted between two and nine times. The chain has TRBV7-6 and TRBJ1-2, with a tentative D call TRBD1 (5 bases). The CDR3 has 12 residues. Germline V gene sequence: CDR1 SGHVS, CDR2 FNYEAQ. The V end was cut by 7 bases, the J end by 2 bases, with 8 bases between. CDR3 sequence reads: CASTSGNYGYTF. The CDR3 nucleotides read TGTGCCAGCACGTCAGGGAACTATGGCTACACCTTC.

This clonotype has just a few counts. The chain links TRBV10-2 to TRBJ2-3; the D is unclear. V lost 7 bases to trimming and J lost 2 bases, with 10 bases between them. The CDR3 length is 13 residues. The germline V gene has CDR1 WSHSY and CDR2 SAAADI. The CDR3 here is CASTSPNTDTQYF. The CDR3 DNA follows: TGCGCCAGCACCTCACCAAACACAGATACGCAGTATTTT.

The J gene is TRBJ2-3, the V gene TRBV19; TRBD1 matches at 10 bases. V shed 8 bases, J shed 2 bases, and the junction held 10 bases outside the gene matches. The CDR3 length is 16 residues. Germline assignment: CDR1 LNHDA and CDR2 SQIVND (reference sequence). CDR3 residues: CASRPRTGGFTDTQYF. The CDR3 nucleotides read TGTGCCAGTCGACCAAGGACAGGGGGTTTCACAGATACGCAGTATTTT.

CDR3 in amino acids: CASSPIAGGRTDTQYF. The CDR3 region has the DNA TGTGCCAGCAGTCCCATAGCGGGAGGGCGCACAGATACGCAGTATTTT. The chain carries TRBV12-3 or TRBV12-4 and TRBJ2-3; 11 nucleotides match TRBD2. Trimming took 5 bases from V and 1 from J; bases not matched to a gene: 5. The CDR3 runs to 16 residues.

With respect to this clonotype: Possible read error: a much larger clone is one base away. The chain carries TRBV12-3 or TRBV12-4 and TRBJ2-1; 7 bases are shared with TRBD2. The tail of the sequence fits TRBJ2-7 better, so the J call may be wrong. CDR3 length equals 13 residues. This CDR3 is CASSVTSVEEQYF. The CDR3 nucleotides read TGTGCCAGCAGTGTTACTAGCGTAGAGGAGCAGTACTTC.

The chain has TRBV6-1 and TRBJ2-1, with 7 bases identical to TRBD2. Germline V gene lookup returns CDR1 MNHNS and CDR2 SASEGT. Trimming at V came to 9 bases and at J to 10 bases, leaving 15 bases not matched to a gene. The CDR3 sequence is 14 residues long. Written as DNA, the CDR3 is TGTGCCAGTCTGCGGGACTATTCCCCCGGGGAGCAGTTCTTC. It codes for CASLRDYSPGEQFF.

This clonotype was found many times. J is TRBJ2-1 and V is TRBV6-5; 8 bases fit TRBD2. Germline lookup yields CDR1 MNHEY and CDR2 SVGAGI. The CDR3 is made up of 16 amino acids. With V trimmed by 5 bases and J by 4 bases, 10 bases remained unmatched. CDR3 sequence (DNA): TGTGCCAGCAGTCGTCCGGGACTAGGAAAATACAATGAGCAGTTCTTC. The encoded protein is CASSRPGLGKYNEQFF.

This clonotype was recorded once. The chain links TRBV11-3 to TRBJ2-2; D unclear. CDR3 size: 13 residues. The V gene's germline CDR1 is SGHNT and CDR2 YENEEA. Deletions cut 3 bases from V and 5 bases from J, with 7 bases between. The CDR3 bases are TGTGCCAGCAGCTTTCGTTGGACCGGGGAGCTGTTTTTT. This sequence encodes CASSFRWTGELFF.

This clonotype was counted ten times or more. The V and J genes are TRBV5-1 and TRBJ2-2; D is unresolved. CDR1 and CDR2 (germline): SGHRS, YFSETQ. The V gene lost 2 bases and the J gene lost 7 bases, with 9 bases spanning the gap. There are 13 residues in the CDR3. CDR3 nucleotides: TGCGCCAGCAGCTTAAGGGTTGGCGGGGAGCTGTTTTTT. Translation gives CASSLRVGGELFF.

This clonotype has more than one count but fewer than ten. The chain uses TRBV5-1 and TRBJ2-7; no clear D gene. V was clipped by 0 bases and J by 2 bases, with 12 bases between them. This CDR3 spans 15 amino acids. CDR1 and CDR2 (germline): SGHRS, YFSETQ. CDR3 amino acids: CASSLVFGETYEQYF. CDR3 sequence (DNA): TGCGCCAGCAGCTTGGTATTTGGCGAAACCTACGAGCAGTACTTC.

This clonotype was counted between two and nine times. The CDR3 here is CASSLGGAGPYQETQYF. The CDR3, as DNA: TGTGCCAGCAGCTTGGGGGGGGCAGGTCCCTACCAAGAGACCCAGTACTTC. The V gene is TRBV5-6, the J gene TRBJ2-5; the D gene could be TRBD1 or TRBD2 (6 bases each). CDR1 is SGHDT and CDR2 is YYEEEE in the germline V gene. V was shortened by 0 bases and J by 0 bases, with 15 bases between the two germline ends. CDR3 length equals 17 residues. Supplemented by reference TRBV5-6 and TRBJ2-5, the full variable domain reads DAGVTQSPTHLIKTRGQQVTLRCSPKSGHDTVSWYQQALGQGPQFIFQYYEEEERQRGNFPDRFSGHQFPNYSSELNVNALLLGDSALYLCASSLGGAGPYQETQYFGPGTRLLVL.

This sequence joins TRBV27 and TRBJ2-2; 8 bases line up with TRBD2. There are 15 residues in the CDR3. The germline gives CDR1 MNHEY, CDR2 SMNVEV (reference sequence). V was pared by 4 bases and J by 4 bases, with 5 bases of the junction left unmatched. CDR3 in DNA: TGTGCCAGCAGTTGGGACGGGAGGGGCACCGGGGAGCTGTTTTTT. Translated: CASSWDGRGTGELFF.

The chain combines TRBV9 with TRBJ2-3; D may be TRBD1 (5 bases). This CDR3 has 16 amino acids. V lost 0 bases and J lost 1, with 12 bases in between. Germline lookup yields CDR1 SGDLS and CDR2 YYNGEE. The CDR3 here is CASSVGPMGRTDTQYF. CDR3 DNA: TGTGCCAGCAGCGTAGGCCCCATGGGGCGCACAGATACGCAGTATTTT.

This clonotype occurred a few times. The chain carries TRBV27 and TRBJ1-5; no reliable D call. Germline V gene data show CDR1 as MNHEY and CDR2 as SMNVEV (reference sequence). This CDR3 has 14 residues. Trimming pared 5 bases from V and 1 base from J, leaving 9 bases between. The CDR3 region is CASSQTWSNQPQHF. The CDR3 DNA is TGTGCCAGCAGTCAAACATGGAGCAATCAGCCCCAGCATTTT.

This clonotype was seen a few times. The CDR3 loop is CASSLRGDEAFF. CDR3 DNA: TGTGCCAGCAGCTTGAGGGGGGATGAAGCTTTCTTT. The V call is TRBV5-4, the J call TRBJ1-1; a weak D match, TRBD1 (6 bases). Looked up from germline, CDR1 is SGHNT and CDR2 is YYREEE (reference sequence). Trimming left V 1 base short and J 7 bases short, with 8 bases between. The CDR3 is made up of 12 amino acids.

The chain recombines TRBV6-4 with TRBJ2-1, with 10 bases identical to TRBD2. The V gene's germline CDR1 is MRHNA and CDR2 SNTAGT. The CDR3 loop spans 18 amino acids. The junction had 7 bases not matched to a gene; V was cut back by 1 base and J by 1 base. This chain's CDR3 is CASSDWASGRVSYNEQFF. CDR3 DNA sequence: TGTGCCAGCAGTGACTGGGCTAGCGGGAGAGTTTCCTACAATGAGCAGTTCTTC.

This clonotype was observed at least ten times. The chain joins TRBV7-8 to TRBJ2-1, with D unclear. Trimming pared 2 bases from V and 9 bases from J, leaving 5 bases between. The germline V gene encodes CDR1 SGHVS and CDR2 FQNEAQ. The length of the CDR3 is 11 residues. The CDR3 protein is CASSLKSEQFF. CDR3 DNA: TGTGCCAGCAGCTTAAAGAGTGAGCAGTTCTTC.

The V call is TRBV11-2, the J call TRBJ2-5, with 11 bases lining up with TRBD1. This CDR3 is 18 amino acids long. Germline V lookup: CDR1 SGHAT, CDR2 FQNNGV. V lost 2 bases and J lost 4; bases outside the gene matches: 12. The CDR3 region is CASSLRDRGFAAGETQYF. The CDR3 DNA reads TGTGCCAGCAGCTTAAGGGACAGGGGGTTTGCAGCAGGAGAGACCCAGTACTTC.

Remarks on this clonotype: This may stem from a read error, because a much larger clone lies one nucleotide away. The rearrangement uses TRBV28 and TRBJ2-7; D is possibly TRBD1 (5 bases). V lost 6 bases to trimming and J lost 3 bases, with 9 bases between them. The germline CDR1 and CDR2 sequences are MDHEN and SYDVKM. The CDR3 covers 12 residues. CDR3 sequence: CASRRTYYEQYF. DNA for the CDR3: TGTGCCAGCAGACGGACATACTACGAGCAGTACTTC.

CDR3 loop: CSARDPWRGNEQFF. CDR3 nucleotide sequence: TGCAGTGCTAGAGATCCATGGCGGGGCAATGAGCAGTTCTTC. This chain connects TRBV20-1 to TRBJ2-1; D possibly corresponds to TRBD2 (6 bases). Germline V gene sequence: CDR1 DFQATT, CDR2 SNEGSKA (reference sequence). CDR3 length: 14 amino acids. Between the trimmed V and J ends, which lost 0 bases and 6 bases, there was a span of 12 bases.

This clonotype was counted ten times or more. The genes are TRBV5-1 and TRBJ2-7; TRBD2 is a possible D gene (5 bases). The CDR3 sequence is 15 residues long. Looked up from germline, CDR1 is SGHRS and CDR2 is YFSETQ. V was trimmed by 4 bases and J by 7 bases, leaving 21 bases between them. CDR3 region: CASSPRLPHNREQYF. CDR3 coding DNA: TGCGCCAGCAGCCCACGACTACCCCACAATCGGGAGCAGTACTTC.

The rearrangement uses TRBV11-2 and TRBJ2-1; 8 bases are shared with TRBD1. Germline assignment: CDR1 SGHAT and CDR2 FQNNGV. The CDR3 length is 17 residues. V shed 5 bases and J 12 bases; nucleotides not matched to a gene: 21. The CDR3, as DNA: TGTGCCAGCAGCCCTCCGTGGACAGGGCCGTACAATGAGCGGCAGTTCTTC. Protein product: CASSPPWTGPYNERQFF.

This chain joins TRBV6-1 and TRBJ1-6; D gene ambiguous. The CDR3 runs to 13 residues. Germline V gene lookup returns CDR1 MNHNS and CDR2 SASEGT. Deletions cut 3 bases from V and 7 bases from J, with 7 bases between. CDR3 loop: CASSDVVNSPLHF. CDR3 bases: TGTGCCAGCAGTGATGTTGTGAATTCACCCCTCCACTTT.